Listed below are T cell receptor beta chains from one sample, sequenced in a study of T cells in pancreatic ductal adenocarcinoma. Measured with immunoSEQ multiplex PCR; TCRdb has only the in-frame clones, and not every one. The table lists 30,000 or so clones, more than 90% of them singletons, with around 2.1% in the top ten. The sequenced sample consisted of PBMCs. Receptors originate from a human donor with pancreatic ductal adenocarcinoma. The CDR3 runs from the conserved cysteine through the conserved F or W. A D gene is named only where the DNA matches it firmly. A clone size is listed for some rows: how often the clone was seen (once, few, many), or a class if it is expanded.

TRBD1	few	15	TRBJ2-3	TRBV11-3	TGTGCCAGCAGCTACGGGACAGGGGGCATCGATACGCAGTATTTT	CASSYGTGGIDTQYF
NA	NA	13	TRBJ2-1	TRBV7-8	TGTGCCAGCAGCTTAGCACAGGCGCTCGAGCAGTTCTTC	CASSLAQALEQFF
TRBD2	NA	16	TRBJ2-3	TRBV27	TGTGCCAGCAGTCGTGGAGGGAGCGGGAGATGGGATACGCAGTATTTT	CASSRGGSGRWDTQYF
NA	few	16	TRBJ2-1	TRBV2	TGTGCCAGCAGAGGGACCGACGGTAGAGTTTTGGATGAGCAGTTCTTC	CASRGTDGRVLDEQFF
TRBD2	NA	14	TRBJ2-1	TRBV28	TGTGCCAGCACACTAGCGGGAGTGGGCAATGAGCAGTTCTTC	CASTLAGVGNEQFF
TRBD2	NA	16	TRBJ2-1	TRBV2	TGTGCCAGCAGCGTGGGACTAGCATTTTCCTACAATGAGCAGTTCTTC	CASSVGLAFSYNEQFF
NA	once	13	TRBJ2-1	TRBV5-8	TGTGCCAGCAGCGGGCTTGGGTACAATGAGCAGTTCTTC	CASSGLGYNEQFF
TRBD1	NA	14	TRBJ1-4	TRBV5-5	TGTGCCAGCAGCTTCTCCGGGACAGCTGAAAAACTGTTTTTT	CASSFSGTAEKLFF
NA	NA	12	TRBJ1-2	TRBV28	TGTGCCAGCAGTTTTTCCCATCGTGGCTACACCTTC	CASSFSHRGYTF
NA	NA	15	TRBJ2-4	TRBV7-2	TGTGCCAGCAGCTTAGCTAGGCCTGCTGCGGACATTCAGTACTTC	CASSLARPAADIQYF
TRBD2	NA	16	TRBJ2-3	TRBV7-2	TGTGCCAGCAGCTCCTCTAGCGGGGTTGGGACAGATACGCAGTATTTT	CASSSSSGVGTDTQYF
NA	NA	15	TRBJ2-1	TRBV2	TGTGCCAGCAGGACGGGGGCGGACTCCTACAATGAGCAGTTCTTC	CASRTGADSYNEQFF
NA	NA	14	TRBJ1-1	TRBV5-1	TGCGCCAGCAGCTTAAGACAGGAGGACACTGAAGCTTTCTTT	CASSLRQEDTEAFF
NA	NA	13	TRBJ1-5	TRBV4-1	TGCGCCAGCAGCCAAGATTTAGGGCAGCCCCAGCATTTT	CASSQDLGQPQHF
NA	NA	14	TRBJ2-3	TRBV5-1	TGCGCCAGCGTTCCCACAGTCTACACAGATACGCAGTATTTT	CASVPTVYTDTQYF
NA	NA	15	TRBJ2-7	TRBV2	TGTGCCAGCAGTTCAGGGCAAGGGAGGTCCTACGAGCAGTACTTC	CASSSGQGRSYEQYF
NA	once	12	TRBJ2-1	TRBV11-1	TGTGCCAGCAGGCCGACGTTCAATGAGCAGTTCTTC	CASRPTFNEQFF
NA	NA	13	TRBJ1-5	TRBV18	TGTGCCAGCTCTCCTCGTAGCAATCAGCCCCAGCATTTT	CASSPRSNQPQHF
NA	NA	19	TRBJ2-6	TRBV30	TGTGCCTGGAGTGTACGAGATGGGCAGGGTAAATCTGGGGCCAACGTCCTGACTTTC	CAWSVRDGQGKSGANVLTF
TRBD1	NA	13	TRBJ1-1	TRBV12-5	TGTGCTAGTGGTGGAGACAGGGTCACTGAAGCTTTCTTT	CASGGDRVTEAFF
NA	once	12	TRBJ1-5	TRBV6-6	TGTGCCAGCAGTAGCCTAAATCAGCCCCAGCATTTT	CASSSLNQPQHF
NA	NA	14	TRBJ2-3	TRBV27	TGTGCCAGCACCCACACCGGTAGCACAGATACGCAGTATTTT	CASTHTGSTDTQYF
TRBD2	NA	16	TRBJ2-5	TRBV5-6	TGTGCCAGCAGTTTAGTAGGGACTAGCGGGGGCCTGACCCAGTACTTC	CASSLVGTSGGLTQYF
TRBD1	NA	15	TRBJ2-2	TRBV5-1	TGCGCCAGCCGGACAGGGGGGATGAACACCGGGGAGCTGTTTTTT	CASRTGGMNTGELFF
NA	NA	15	TRBJ2-5	TRBV6-5	TGTGCCAGCAGTTACGATGGCGGGACTTCCCAGACCCAGTACTTC	CASSYDGGTSQTQYF
TRBD1	NA	16	TRBJ2-7	TRBV4-2	TGTGCCAGCAGCCAAGACCCGGGACAGGGGGCTTACGAGCAGTACTTC	CASSQDPGQGAYEQYF
NA	NA	15	TRBJ2-1	TRBV7-2	TGTGCCAGCAGCTTAGAATTCGGGTCCTACAATGAGCAGTTCTTC	CASSLEFGSYNEQFF
NA	NA	13	TRBJ2-1	TRBV12-5	TGTGCTAGTGGTTTTTGGGCTTCTAATGAGCAGTTCTTC	CASGFWASNEQFF
NA	NA	14	TRBJ1-3	TRBV5-4	TGTGCCAGCAGCCTAAACAGGGCCGGAAACACCATATATTTT	CASSLNRAGNTIYF
NA	NA	15	TRBJ2-7	TRBV25-1	TGTGCCAGCAGTGAATATGGACCGTCGCTCCGGGAGCAGTACTTC	CASSEYGPSLREQYF
NA	NA	14	TRBJ1-2	TRBV11-2	TGTGCCAGCAGCTTAGGCAAAGGTCTCTATGGCTACACCTTC	CASSLGKGLYGYTF
TRBD1	medium-sized	17	TRBJ2-7	TRBV4-3	TGCGCCAGCAGCCAAGATCGGGCAGGGGGCCCTTTGTGGGAGCAGTACTTC	CASSQDRAGGPLWEQYF
NA	NA	19	TRBJ1-5	TRBV28	TGTGCCAGCAGCCCTAAAGAAACAGGATTCTTACCGCAAAATCAGCCCCAGCATTTT	CASSPKETGFLPQNQPQHF
NA	NA	14	TRBJ2-7	TRBV11-3	TGTGCCAGCAGCTTAGGGAGGACCTCCTACGAGCAGTACTTC	CASSLGRTSYEQYF
NA	NA	14	TRBJ2-1	TRBV27	TGTGCCAGCAGTAGGTGGGGCAGTAGGAATGAGCAGTTCTTC	CASSRWGSRNEQFF
NA	NA	13	TRBJ1-2	TRBV9	TGTGCCAGCAGCGTAGGCATGGGGGATGGCTACACCTTC	CASSVGMGDGYTF
TRBD2	NA	12	TRBJ2-7	TRBV5-8	TGTGCCAGCAAGACTAGCGGGAGCGAGCAGTACTTC	CASKTSGSEQYF
TRBD1	NA	17	TRBJ1-3	TRBV28	TGTGCCAGCAGTTTTCTGGGACAGGGGGCGCGAGGAAACACCATATATTTT	CASSFLGQGARGNTIYF
NA	once	15	TRBJ2-7	TRBV6-5	TGTGCCAGCAGTTACCGACTAGGGGGCTCCTACGAGCAGTACTTC	CASSYRLGGSYEQYF
NA	NA	14	TRBJ1-3	TRBV7-2	TGTGCCAGCAGCAACGGACAGTACCGAAACACCATATATTTT	CASSNGQYRNTIYF
NA	NA	14	TRBJ2-5	TRBV6-5	TGTGCCAGCAGTTACCGGTGGAACCAAGAGACCCAGTACTTC	CASSYRWNQETQYF
NA	NA	14	TRBJ2-1	TRBV2	TGTGCCAGCAGTGGCCATAGGGACAACAATGAGCAGTTCTTC	CASSGHRDNNEQFF
NA	NA	16	TRBJ2-7	TRBV5-4	TGCGCCAGCAGCCAAGATGGAGGGGCCGACTCCTACGAGCAGTACTTC	CASSQDGGADSYEQYF
NA	NA	15	TRBJ2-5	TRBV7-2	TGTGCCAGCAGCTTAGACGCGGTACCACGAGAGACCCAGTACTTC	CASSLDAVPRETQYF
NA	NA	16	TRBJ1-2	TRBV5-4	TGTGCCAGCAGCTTGGCAAGGGGCTTCACTGGCTATGGCTACACCTTC	CASSLARGFTGYGYTF
NA	NA	17	TRBJ2-6	TRBV19	TGTGCCAGTAGTCGCCGAGGAGATTCCTCTGGGGCCAACGTCCTGACTTTC	CASSRRGDSSGANVLTF
NA	NA	13	TRBJ2-7	TRBV6-1	TGTGCCAGCAGTCCAGAGCTAGGTTACGAGCAGTACTTC	CASSPELGYEQYF
NA	once	12	TRBJ2-1	TRBV7-9	TGTGCCAGCAGCTTAGAAAGGGGTGAGCAGTTCTTC	CASSLERGEQFF